A selection of T cell receptor beta chains follows, all from one sample in a study of blood T cell repertoires in COVID-19. Here immunoSEQ multiplex PCR was the method, and the copy in TCRdb shows in-frame clones only, minus some. The sample includes roughly 220,000 clones, around 88% of them seen just once. The sample comprised PBMCs or T cells enriched from blood (not recorded which). Receptors originate from a woman in her fifties or sixties with acute COVID-19. CDR3s leave out the opening cysteine and the closing phenylalanine or tryptophan. Each record gives: V gene, CDR3 protein.

v_call: TRBV7-9; cdr3_aa: ASSLGSGNQPQH
v_call: TRBV7-3; cdr3_aa: ASSPDGLAGDEQY
v_call: TRBV5-4; cdr3_aa: ASSMDAQSLH
v_call: TRBV9; cdr3_aa: ASSVEAGFWNEQF
v_call: TRBV27; cdr3_aa: ASLAGGRNTGELF
v_call: TRBV10-3; cdr3_aa: ASGASTDTQY
v_call: TRBV3-1/TRBV3-2; cdr3_aa: ASSRTVGRPQH
v_call: TRBV5-1; cdr3_aa: ASSSGPTSNGELF
v_call: TRBV15; cdr3_aa: ATSRGQATEAF
v_call: TRBV3-1/TRBV3-2; cdr3_aa: ASSPIPNYNEQF
v_call: TRBV19; cdr3_aa: ATAHRGPNTQY
v_call: TRBV5-1; cdr3_aa: ASSPTGGTPKGYT
v_call: TRBV4-1; cdr3_aa: ASSQATGGQETQY
v_call: TRBV24-1; cdr3_aa: ATSDSAGGDTGELF
v_call: TRBV19; cdr3_aa: ASSPLHQETQY
v_call: TRBV27; cdr3_aa: ASSPGTGVGETQY
v_call: TRBV19; cdr3_aa: ASSMDRVGNQPQH
v_call: TRBV11-2; cdr3_aa: ASSLNQGTEAF
v_call: TRBV19; cdr3_aa: ASSIDPRGSGTGELF
v_call: TRBV24-1; cdr3_aa: ATSDLKVARETQY
v_call: TRBV7-9; cdr3_aa: ASSLVGQGRATNEKLF
v_call: TRBV7-9; cdr3_aa: ASIRDSSTDTQY
v_call: TRBV7-3; cdr3_aa: ASSPYRGREQY
v_call: TRBV11-2; cdr3_aa: ASSLRTSGDNEQF
v_call: TRBV9; cdr3_aa: ASSVVAGGSTDTQY
v_call: TRBV18; cdr3_aa: ASSPFPGGPGPTDTQY
v_call: TRBV7-2; cdr3_aa: ASSLSTGGGGGYT
v_call: TRBV4-1; cdr3_aa: ASSQEGLYGYEQY
v_call: TRBV10-3; cdr3_aa: AISEGGEAF
v_call: TRBV3-1/TRBV3-2; cdr3_aa: ASSRSRDRGHLGEKLF
v_call: TRBV7-2; cdr3_aa: ASSPQSFSEQF
v_call: TRBV19; cdr3_aa: ASQRAGTGITGELF
v_call: TRBV29-1; cdr3_aa: SVEMGGWGDTQY
v_call: TRBV7-2; cdr3_aa: ASSLVSADTQY
v_call: TRBV18; cdr3_aa: ASSPRGRAGEETQY
v_call: TRBV5-5; cdr3_aa: ASSLEPTSGTSYNEQF
v_call: TRBV3-1/TRBV3-2; cdr3_aa: ASSQDIYRYEQY
v_call: TRBV19; cdr3_aa: ASSVHGGAGFSYEQY